This TCR beta chain was obtained from a study of blood T cell repertoires in COVID-19. At the level of the study: Acute and convalescent COVID-19 specimens originated in the United States, Italy and Spain. Sources were T cells, B-cell-depleted T cells, or PBMCs; the material itself was cDNA or gDNA.

V was clipped by 5 bases and J by 6 bases, with 26 bases between them. The length of the CDR3 is 19 residues. From germline, CDR1 is LNHNV and CDR2 YYDKDF (reference sequence). Assay: immunoSEQ multiplex PCR; the TCRdb copy retains only in-frame clones and omits some. Found here are some 700,000 clones, more than 80% of them singletons; the top ten hold about 0.26%. This clone has a single count. V and J are TRBV15 and TRBJ2-6; D remains ambiguous. The sequencing input was peripheral blood. This receptor was taken from a woman younger than 30 with acute or convalescent COVID-19. CDR3 residues: CATSGVRPASTKVANVLTF. CDR3 in DNA: TGTGCCACCAGCGGAGTACGACCGGCGTCTACTAAGGTGGCCAACGTCCTGACTTTC.